This T cell receptor (beta chain) was retrieved from a study of cytomegalovirus exposure and HLA in healthy donors. In the case of this clone: Its antigen is currently unknown.

The PCR was carried out with 60 Vbeta primers and 13 Jbeta primers. TCRdb's table, derived via immunoSEQ multiplex PCR, lists solely in-frame clones and lacks some. The sample includes roughly 190,000 clones, roughly 80% of them seen just once. Findings and caveats of the study: Some TCR beta chains (roughly 160 of them) were listed as cytomegalovirus-associated.

V was cut by 4 bases and J by 3 bases, with 13 bases left in between. CDR3 length: 13 amino acids. Germline CDR1 SQVTM, CDR2 ANQGSEA. The receptor comes from a man between 40 and 49 years old in good health and CMV-seropositive. The specimen sequenced was PBMCs. The chain employs TRBV29-1 and TRBJ2-7; TRBD1 is a possible D gene (7 bases). Here the CDR3 DNA reads TGCAGCGTTGGGGCGGGACAGTTCTACGAGCAGTACTTC. Amino acids: CSVGAGQFYEQYF.